This T cell receptor beta chain originates from a study of vaccination and CD4 T cells after COVID-19. Cultured CD4+ T cells had their DNA profiled by the Oncomine TCR Beta short-read assay. TCRdb called the PCR reads again in MiXCR, with one record for every CDR3 protein. The table shows around 10,000 distinct CDR3 sequences, with approximately 61% occurring only once. About this clonotype itself: Its target is not known.

Treatment indicated: roughly 11-day PBMC culture with coronavirus spike peptide pools or control peptides (ViraFEST assay). Material for sequencing was CD4+ T cells from blood, cultured in vitro. The TCR sequence derives from a human donor who had recovered from COVID-19.

In nucleotides, the CDR3 is TGTGCCAGCAGTCCCCGGGACAGAAATAACTATGGCTACACCTTC. Translating it yields CASSPRDRNNYGYTF. The chain has TRBV6-1 and TRBJ1-2, with 7 bases aligning to TRBD1. J was trimmed by 1 base and V by 5 bases; bases with no gene match: 7. This CDR3 region has 15 residues. Germline V gene sequence: CDR1 MNHNS, CDR2 SASEGT.